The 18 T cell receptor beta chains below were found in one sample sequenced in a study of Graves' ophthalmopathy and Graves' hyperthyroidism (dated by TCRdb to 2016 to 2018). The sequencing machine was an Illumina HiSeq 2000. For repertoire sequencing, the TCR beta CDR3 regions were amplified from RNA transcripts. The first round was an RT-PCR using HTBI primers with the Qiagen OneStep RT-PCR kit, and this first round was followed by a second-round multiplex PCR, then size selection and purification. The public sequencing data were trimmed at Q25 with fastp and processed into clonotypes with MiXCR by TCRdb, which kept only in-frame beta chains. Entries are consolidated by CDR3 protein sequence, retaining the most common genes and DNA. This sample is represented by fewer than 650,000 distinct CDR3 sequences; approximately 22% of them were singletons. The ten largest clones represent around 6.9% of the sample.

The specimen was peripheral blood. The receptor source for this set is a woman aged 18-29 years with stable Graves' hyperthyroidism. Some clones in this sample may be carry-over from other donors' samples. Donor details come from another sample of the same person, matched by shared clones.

CDR3 sequence: CASSLQGAPLSGYTF. The CDR3 DNA is TGTGCCAGCAGTCTACAGGGGGCCCCTTTAAGTGGCTACACCTTC. V is TRBV27 and J is TRBJ1-2, with TRBD1 matching 9 bases. Losses at the gene ends were 5 bases for V and 7 bases for J; bases not matched to a gene: 11. Germline V gene lookup returns CDR1 MNHEY and CDR2 SMNVEV (reference sequence). The CDR3 totals 15 residues.

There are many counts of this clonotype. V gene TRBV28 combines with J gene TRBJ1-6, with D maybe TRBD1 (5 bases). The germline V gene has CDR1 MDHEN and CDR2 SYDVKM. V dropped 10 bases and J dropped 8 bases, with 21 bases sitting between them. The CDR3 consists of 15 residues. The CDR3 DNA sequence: TGTGCCACCTCGGAGCCGGGACGGGATTATTCACCCCTCCACTTT. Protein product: CATSEPGRDYSPLHF.

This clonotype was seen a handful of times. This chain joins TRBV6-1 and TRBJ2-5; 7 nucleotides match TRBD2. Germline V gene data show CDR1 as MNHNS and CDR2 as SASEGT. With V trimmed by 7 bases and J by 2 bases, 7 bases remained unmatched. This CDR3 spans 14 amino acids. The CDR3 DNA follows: TGTGCCAGCACGTCGCCTAGCGGACAAGAGACCCAGTACTTC. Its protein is CASTSPSGQETQYF.

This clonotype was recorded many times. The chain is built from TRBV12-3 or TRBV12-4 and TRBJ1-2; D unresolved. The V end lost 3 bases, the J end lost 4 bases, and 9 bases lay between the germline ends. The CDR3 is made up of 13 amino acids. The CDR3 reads CASSLLSAYGYTF. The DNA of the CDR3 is TGTGCCAGCAGTTTGCTTTCGGCCTATGGCTACACCTTC.

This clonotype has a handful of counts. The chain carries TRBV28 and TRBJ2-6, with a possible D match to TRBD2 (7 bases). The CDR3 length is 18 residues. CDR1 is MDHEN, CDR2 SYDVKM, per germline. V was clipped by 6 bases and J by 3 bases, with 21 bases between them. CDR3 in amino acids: CASSSLGGSGVGANVLTF. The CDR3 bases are TGTGCCAGCAGCTCCCTGGGGGGCAGCGGGGTTGGGGCCAACGTCCTGACTTTC.

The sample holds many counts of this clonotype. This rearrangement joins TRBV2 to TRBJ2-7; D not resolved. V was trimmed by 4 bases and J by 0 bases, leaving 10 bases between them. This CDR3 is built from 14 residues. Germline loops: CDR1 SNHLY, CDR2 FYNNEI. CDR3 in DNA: TGTGCCAGCAGTGCAGCCGAACTCTCCTACGAGCAGTACTTC. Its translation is CASSAAELSYEQYF.

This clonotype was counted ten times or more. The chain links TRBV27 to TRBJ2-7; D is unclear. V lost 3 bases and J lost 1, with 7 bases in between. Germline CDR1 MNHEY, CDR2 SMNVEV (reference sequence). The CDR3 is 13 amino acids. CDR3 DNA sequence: TGTGCCAGCAGTTTGAGCAATTCCTACGAGCAGTACTTC. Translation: CASSLSNSYEQYF.

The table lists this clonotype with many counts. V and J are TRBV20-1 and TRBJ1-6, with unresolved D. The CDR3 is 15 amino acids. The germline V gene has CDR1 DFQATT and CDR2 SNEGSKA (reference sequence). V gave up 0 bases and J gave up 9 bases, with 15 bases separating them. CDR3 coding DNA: TGCAGTGCTAGAGATCGGACGGTCCCTATTTCACCCCTCCACTTT. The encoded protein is CSARDRTVPISPLHF.

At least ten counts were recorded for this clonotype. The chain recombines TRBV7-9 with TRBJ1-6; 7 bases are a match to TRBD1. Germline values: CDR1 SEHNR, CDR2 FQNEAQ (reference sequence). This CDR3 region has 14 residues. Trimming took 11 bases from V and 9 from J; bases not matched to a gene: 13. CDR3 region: CASQGVGESSPLHF. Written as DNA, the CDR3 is TGTGCCTCCCAGGGGGTCGGAGAGAGTTCACCCCTCCACTTT.

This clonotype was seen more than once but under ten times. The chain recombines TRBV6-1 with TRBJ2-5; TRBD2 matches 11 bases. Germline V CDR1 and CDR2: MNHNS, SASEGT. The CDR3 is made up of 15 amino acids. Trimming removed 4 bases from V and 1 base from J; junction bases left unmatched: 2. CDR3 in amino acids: CASSALAGAQETQYF. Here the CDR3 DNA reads TGTGCCAGCAGTGCACTAGCGGGGGCCCAAGAGACCCAGTACTTC.

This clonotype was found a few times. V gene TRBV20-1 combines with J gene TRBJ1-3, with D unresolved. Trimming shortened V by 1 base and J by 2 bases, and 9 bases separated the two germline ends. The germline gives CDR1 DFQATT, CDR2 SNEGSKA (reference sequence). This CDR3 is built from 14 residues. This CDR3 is CSARGVGTGNTIYF. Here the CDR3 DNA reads TGCAGTGCTAGAGGAGTCGGAACTGGAAACACCATATATTTT.

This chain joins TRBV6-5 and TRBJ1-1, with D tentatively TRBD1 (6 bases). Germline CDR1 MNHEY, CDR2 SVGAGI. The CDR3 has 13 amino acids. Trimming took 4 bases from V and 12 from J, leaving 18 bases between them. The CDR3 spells CASSSTDSGGPFF. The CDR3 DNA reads TGTGCCAGCAGTTCTACGGACAGCGGCGGTCCTTTCTTT.

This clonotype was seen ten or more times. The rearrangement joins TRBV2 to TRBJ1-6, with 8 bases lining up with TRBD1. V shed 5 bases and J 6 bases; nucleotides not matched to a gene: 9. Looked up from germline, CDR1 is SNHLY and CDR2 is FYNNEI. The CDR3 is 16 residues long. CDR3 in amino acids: CASSIQGARFNSPLHF. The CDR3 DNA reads TGTGCCAGCAGTATCCAGGGGGCGAGGTTTAATTCACCCCTCCACTTT.

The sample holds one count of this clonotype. The CDR3, as DNA: TGTGCCAGTCTCCCTGACATACTGAACACTGAAGCTTTCTTT. Its translation: CASLPDILNTEAFF. The rearrangement links TRBV2 to TRBJ1-1; D is ambiguous. Germline CDR1 SNHLY, CDR2 FYNNEI. V was trimmed by 9 bases and J by 0 bases, leaving 14 bases between them. The CDR3 is made up of 14 amino acids. The complete variable domain, with remaining parts taken from reference TRBV2 and TRBJ1-1, reads EPEVTQTPSHQVTQMGQEVILRCVPISNHLYFYWYRQILGQKVEFLVSFYNNEISEKSEIFDDQFSVERPDGSNFTLKIRSTKLEDSAMYFCASLPDILNTEAFFGQGTRLTVV.

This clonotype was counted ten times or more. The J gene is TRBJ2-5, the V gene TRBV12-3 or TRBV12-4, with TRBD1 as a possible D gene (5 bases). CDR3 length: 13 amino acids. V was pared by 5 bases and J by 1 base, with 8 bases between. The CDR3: CASSTRVQETQYF. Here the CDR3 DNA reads TGTGCCAGCAGTACCAGGGTCCAAGAGACCCAGTACTTC.

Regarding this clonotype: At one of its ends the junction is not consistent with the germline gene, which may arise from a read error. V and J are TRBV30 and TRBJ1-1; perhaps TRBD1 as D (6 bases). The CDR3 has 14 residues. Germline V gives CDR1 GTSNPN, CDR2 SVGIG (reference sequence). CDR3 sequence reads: CAWGVLGAGTEAFF. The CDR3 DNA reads TGTGCCTGGGGTGTACTGGGGGCTGGCACTGAAGCTTTCTTT. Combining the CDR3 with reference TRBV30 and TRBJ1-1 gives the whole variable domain SQTIHQWPATLVQPVGSPLSLECTVEGTSNPNLYWYRQAAGRGLQLLFYSVGIGQISSEVPQNLSASRPQDRQFILSSKKLLLSDSGFYLCAWGVLGAGTEAFFGQGTRLTVV.

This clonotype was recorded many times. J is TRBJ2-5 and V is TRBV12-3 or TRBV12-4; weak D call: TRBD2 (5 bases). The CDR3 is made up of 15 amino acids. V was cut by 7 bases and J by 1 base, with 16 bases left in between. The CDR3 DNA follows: TGTGCCAGCAAAACCGGGGTATCTATCCAAGAGACCCAGTACTTC. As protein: CASKTGVSIQETQYF.

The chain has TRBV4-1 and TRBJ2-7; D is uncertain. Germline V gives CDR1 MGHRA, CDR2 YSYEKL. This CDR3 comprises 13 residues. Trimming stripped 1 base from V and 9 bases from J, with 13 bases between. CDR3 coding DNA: TGCGCCAGCAGCCAAGTAGTGTGGCATTTGCAGTACTTC. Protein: CASSQVVWHLQYF.